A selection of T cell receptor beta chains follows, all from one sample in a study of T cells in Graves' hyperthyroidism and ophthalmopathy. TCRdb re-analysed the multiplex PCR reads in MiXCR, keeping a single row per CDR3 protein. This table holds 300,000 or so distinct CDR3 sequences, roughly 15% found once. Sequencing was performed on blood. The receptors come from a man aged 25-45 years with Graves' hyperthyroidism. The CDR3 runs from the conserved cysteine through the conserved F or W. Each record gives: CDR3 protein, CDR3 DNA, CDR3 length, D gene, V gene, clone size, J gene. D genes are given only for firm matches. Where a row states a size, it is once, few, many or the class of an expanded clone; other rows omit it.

CDR3aa: CAISEMEGGETQYF
CDR3nt: TGTGCCATCAGTGAAATGGAGGGTGGGGAGACCCAGTACTTC
len: 14
d_gene: .
v_gene: TRBV10-3
abundance: .
j_gene: TRBJ2-5

CDR3aa: CASSLAGDTGELFF
CDR3nt: TGTGCCAGCAGCTTAGCGGGGGACACCGGGGAGCTGTTTTTT
len: 14
d_gene: TRBD2
v_gene: TRBV7-3
abundance: many
j_gene: TRBJ2-2

CDR3aa: CASGQGGANQPQHF
CDR3nt: TGTGCCAGCGGACAGGGGGGTGCTAATCAGCCCCAGCATTTT
len: 14
d_gene: TRBD1
v_gene: TRBV28
abundance: .
j_gene: TRBJ1-5

CDR3aa: CRVDKSYEQYF
CDR3nt: TGCAGGGTCGATAAGTCCTACGAGCAGTACTTC
len: 11
d_gene: .
v_gene: TRBV20-1
abundance: few
j_gene: TRBJ2-7

CDR3aa: CSAESVAGELFF
CDR3nt: TGCAGCGCCGAAAGCGTTGCAGGGGAGCTGTTTTTT
len: 12
d_gene: .
v_gene: TRBV29-1
abundance: .
j_gene: TRBJ2-2

CDR3aa: CASSMDRGGEQYF
CDR3nt: TGCGCCAGCAGCATGGACAGGGGAGGCGAGCAGTACTTC
len: 13
d_gene: TRBD1
v_gene: TRBV5-1
abundance: once
j_gene: TRBJ2-7

CDR3aa: CASSAGDSRTDTQYF
CDR3nt: TGCGCCAGCAGCGCTGGGGACAGCCGCACAGATACGCAGTATTTT
len: 15
d_gene: TRBD1
v_gene: TRBV5-1
abundance: few
j_gene: TRBJ2-3

CDR3aa: CITNTPNTEAFF
CDR3nt: TGCATTACTAATACTCCGAACACTGAAGCTTTCTTT
len: 12
d_gene: .
v_gene: TRBV20-1
abundance: .
j_gene: TRBJ1-1

CDR3aa: CASSQIQGRPSTDTQYF
CDR3nt: TGCGCCAGCAGCCAAATCCAGGGGCGTCCCTCCACAGATACGCAGTATTTT
len: 17
d_gene: .
v_gene: TRBV4-1
abundance: .
j_gene: TRBJ2-3

CDR3aa: CATNPGLAGRSSYNEQFF
CDR3nt: TGTGCCACCAACCCGGGACTAGCGGGACGGAGCTCCTACAATGAGCAGTTCTTC
len: 18
d_gene: TRBD2
v_gene: TRBV25-1
abundance: many
j_gene: TRBJ2-1

CDR3aa: CASRRPGQEAFF
CDR3nt: TGTGCCAGCAGACGTCCGGGACAGGAAGCTTTCTTT
len: 12
d_gene: TRBD1
v_gene: TRBV6-1
abundance: many
j_gene: TRBJ1-1

CDR3aa: CAISESKREVSYEQYF
CDR3nt: TGTGCCATCAGTGAGTCAAAGCGGGAGGTTTCCTACGAGCAGTACTTC
len: 16
d_gene: TRBD2
v_gene: TRBV10-3
abundance: many
j_gene: TRBJ2-7

CDR3aa: CASSITGGLNQPQHF
CDR3nt: TGTGCCAGCAGCATAACAGGGGGACTCAATCAGCCCCAGCATTTT
len: 15
d_gene: TRBD1
v_gene: TRBV28
abundance: .
j_gene: TRBJ1-5

CDR3aa: CASSASGSPYTQYF
CDR3nt: TGCGCCAGCAGCGCTAGCGGGAGTCCGTATACGCAGTATTTT
len: 14
d_gene: TRBD2
v_gene: TRBV5-1
abundance: few
j_gene: TRBJ2-3

CDR3aa: CATSDPRRDPTANEQFF
CDR3nt: TGTGCCACCAGTGATCCGAGACGGGACCCAACGGCGAATGAGCAGTTCTTC
len: 17
d_gene: .
v_gene: TRBV24-1
abundance: .
j_gene: TRBJ2-1

CDR3aa: CASSFSSDSYEQYF
CDR3nt: TGTGCCAGCAGCTTTTCTAGCGACTCCTACGAGCAGTACTTC
len: 14
d_gene: .
v_gene: TRBV11-1
abundance: .
j_gene: TRBJ2-7

CDR3aa: CASSLGGGRVYNEQFF
CDR3nt: TGTGCCAGCAGCTTAGGTGGCGGGAGGGTATACAATGAGCAGTTCTTC
len: 16
d_gene: TRBD2
v_gene: TRBV7-2
abundance: many
j_gene: TRBJ2-1

CDR3aa: CASSLGGLDSDTQYF
CDR3nt: TGTGCCAGCAGCTTAGGGGGACTAGATTCAGATACGCAGTATTTT
len: 15
d_gene: TRBD2
v_gene: TRBV7-2
abundance: few
j_gene: TRBJ2-3

CDR3aa: CASSLGSDGYNEQFF
CDR3nt: TGTGCCAGCAGCTTGGGGTCGGATGGGTACAATGAGCAGTTCTTC
len: 15
d_gene: .
v_gene: TRBV5-6
abundance: few
j_gene: TRBJ2-1

CDR3aa: CASSGETMNTEAFF
CDR3nt: TGTGCCAGCAGCGGGGAGACCATGAACACTGAAGCTTTCTTT
len: 14
d_gene: .
v_gene: TRBV9
abundance: few
j_gene: TRBJ1-1

CDR3aa: CASSGRVSTGERFF
CDR3nt: TGCGCCAGCAGCGGGCGGGTATCCACCGGGGAGCGGTTTTTT
len: 14
d_gene: .
v_gene: TRBV5-1
abundance: .
j_gene: TRBJ2-2

CDR3aa: CASPSCNRVSEQYF
CDR3nt: TGTGCCAGCCCCTCTTGCAACAGGGTCTCCGAGCAGTACTTC
len: 14
d_gene: .
v_gene: TRBV27
abundance: few
j_gene: TRBJ2-7

CDR3aa: CASSLVGGRDQPQHF
CDR3nt: TGTGCCAGCAGCTTAGTCGGGGGGCGGGATCAGCCCCAGCATTTT
len: 15
d_gene: .
v_gene: TRBV7-6
abundance: many
j_gene: TRBJ1-5

CDR3aa: CATQDRVGRNIQYF
CDR3nt: TGTGCCACCCAGGACAGGGTCGGTCGGAACATTCAGTACTTC
len: 14
d_gene: TRBD1
v_gene: TRBV19
abundance: few
j_gene: TRBJ2-4

CDR3aa: CASTIGVVRPLQPQHF
CDR3nt: TGTGCCAGCACCATAGGGGTGGTGAGGCCCCTCCAACCCCAGCATTTT
len: 16
d_gene: .
v_gene: TRBV12-3/TRBV12-4
abundance: few
j_gene: TRBJ1-5

CDR3aa: CASSWGTGGSEQYF
CDR3nt: TGCGCCAGCAGCTGGGGGACAGGGGGCAGCGAGCAGTACTTC
len: 14
d_gene: TRBD1
v_gene: TRBV5-1
abundance: .
j_gene: TRBJ2-7

CDR3aa: CASSLRAQTSGISYNEQFF
CDR3nt: TGCGCCAGCAGCCTCAGGGCGCAAACCTCAGGTATATCCTACAATGAGCAGTTCTTC
len: 19
d_gene: .
v_gene: TRBV5-1
abundance: few
j_gene: TRBJ2-1

CDR3aa: CASSMGQRTGPQHF
CDR3nt: TGTGCCAGTAGTATGGGGCAGAGAACTGGGCCCCAGCATTTT
len: 14
d_gene: .
v_gene: TRBV19
abundance: many
j_gene: TRBJ1-5

CDR3aa: CASSYYLAELWEQYF
CDR3nt: TGTGCCAGCAGTTACTACCTAGCGGAACTTTGGGAGCAGTACTTC
len: 15
d_gene: TRBD2
v_gene: TRBV6-5
abundance: .
j_gene: TRBJ2-7

CDR3aa: CASSLVASGRGTDTQYF
CDR3nt: TGTGCCAGCAGCTTAGTAGCTAGCGGGAGGGGCACAGATACGCAGTATTTT
len: 17
d_gene: TRBD2
v_gene: TRBV11-2
abundance: many
j_gene: TRBJ2-3

CDR3aa: CASSSRLVHTGELFF
CDR3nt: TGTGCCAGCAGTTCGAGACTAGTTCACACCGGGGAGCTGTTTTTT
len: 15
d_gene: .
v_gene: TRBV6-1
abundance: many
j_gene: TRBJ2-2

CDR3aa: CASSFRRRNEQFF
CDR3nt: TGTGCCAGCAGTTTCCGCCGAAGGAATGAGCAGTTCTTC
len: 13
d_gene: .
v_gene: TRBV12-3/TRBV12-4
abundance: many
j_gene: TRBJ2-1